The 21 T cell receptor beta chains given below trace back to one sample, sequenced in a study of vaccination effects on CD4 cells after COVID-19. Sequencing used immunoSEQ multiplex PCR; TCRdb keeps in-frame clones, though not all of them. The table lists 65,000 or so clones, approximately 76% of them singletons. For these TCRs, the target antigens are not known. ViraFEST used viral peptide pools to expand antigen-specific CD4+ T cells before sequencing. Researchers isolated CD4+ T cells once roughly ten days of culture had elapsed. All vaccine recipients tested negative for nucleocapsid antibodies and had never contracted SARS-CoV-2 infection. Here the sequenced sample was CD4+ T cells from PBMCs cultured with HCoV-NL63 spike peptides, taken before COVID-19 vaccination. Receptors originate from a human donor who received a COVID-19 vaccine.

The CDR3 spells CASSSGSITNEKLFF. The CDR3 DNA reads TGCGCCAGCAGCTCAGGGAGTATTACTAATGAAAAACTGTTTTTT. The chain combines TRBV5-1 with TRBJ1-4; the D gene is possibly TRBD1 (5 bases). V lost 3 bases and J 2 bases, leaving 11 bases between the germline ends. Germline V gene sequence: CDR1 SGHRS, CDR2 YFSETQ. The CDR3 is 15 amino acids.

The chain joins TRBV15 to TRBJ2-2; TRBD1 is a possible D gene (6 bases). In germline, CDR1 is LNHNV, CDR2 YYDKDF (reference sequence). The CDR3 consists of 16 residues. V dropped 1 base and J dropped 4 bases, with 13 bases sitting between them. DNA for the CDR3: TGTGCCACCAGCAGAGCAGCAGGGGTCCGCACCGGGGAGCTGTTTTTT. Translation gives CATSRAAGVRTGELFF.

The rearrangement links TRBV18 to TRBJ1-5; D not resolved. The CDR3 totals 14 residues. Per germline, CDR1 KGHSH and CDR2 LQKENI. The V gene lost 4 bases and the J gene lost 3 bases, with 10 bases spanning the gap. The CDR3 nucleotides read TGTGCCAGCTCACTAGAAGGGAACAATCAGCCCCAGCATTTT. Encoded protein: CASSLEGNNQPQHF.

The chain uses TRBV12-3 or TRBV12-4 and TRBJ1-1; D is unclear. The CDR3 consists of 13 residues. Trimming took off 0 bases at V and 10 bases at J, with 12 bases between the two ends. The CDR3 DNA reads TGTGCCAGCAGTTTAGCCCGCGCGGGTGTAGCTTTCTTT. This gives the protein CASSLARAGVAFF.

This chain connects TRBV9 to TRBJ1-4, with a weak D call TRBD1 (5 bases). Trimming cost V 1 base and J 7 bases, with 14 bases left between them. The CDR3 is 15 residues long. Germline V gene sequence: CDR1 SGDLS, CDR2 YYNGEE. The chain's CDR3 is CASSVRYGGGEKLFF. The CDR3 DNA reads as TGTGCCAGCAGCGTACGGTATGGTGGGGGTGAAAAACTGTTTTTT.

V gene TRBV19 combines with J gene TRBJ2-4, with 9 bases aligning to TRBD2. The CDR3 has 17 residues. In germline, CDR1 is LNHDA, CDR2 SQIVND (reference sequence). V was clipped by 4 bases and J by 3 bases; unmatched bases: 10. In nucleotides, the CDR3 is TGTGCCAGTAGTACCCAGCGGGGGGTTGATAGCAAAAACATTCAGTACTTC. This translates into CASSTQRGVDSKNIQYF.

The chain joins TRBV6-5 to TRBJ2-5; D is possibly TRBD2 (5 bases). This CDR3 contains 12 residues. In germline, CDR1 is MNHEY, CDR2 SVGAGI. Deletions cut 11 bases from V and 5 bases from J, with 15 bases between. The DNA for the CDR3 is TGTGCCGGTAACAGAGGGTACGAGACCCAGTACTTC. Amino acid sequence: CAGNRGYETQYF.

This rearrangement joins TRBV18 to TRBJ2-4; 8 positions match TRBD1. From germline, CDR1 is KGHSH and CDR2 LQKENI. V dropped 5 bases and J dropped 8; count of bases not matched to a gene: 2. The CDR3 has 12 amino acids. The CDR3 sequence: CASSATGDIQYF. As DNA, the CDR3 is TGTGCCAGCTCAGCGACAGGGGACATTCAGTACTTC.

A few counts support this clone. The V call is TRBV4-1, the J call TRBJ2-2; D uncertain. Germline CDR1 MGHRA, CDR2 YSYEKL. V lost 4 bases and J 3 bases, leaving 12 bases between the germline ends. The CDR3 runs 15 residues. For the CDR3, the DNA is TGCGCCAGCAGCCGGCAGCATAGAGACACCGGGGAGCTGTTTTTT. Its translation: CASSRQHRDTGELFF.

The chain couples TRBV5-6 to TRBJ1-4, with D maybe TRBD1 (6 bases). The CDR3 totals 15 residues. Germline values: CDR1 SGHDT, CDR2 YYEEEE. V lost 3 bases and J 8 bases, leaving 17 bases between the germline ends. CDR3 in DNA: TGTGCCAGCAGCTCGGTAGCTGGGGGCGGGGAAAAACTGTTTTTT. It yields the protein CASSSVAGGGEKLFF. The whole variable domain, filled in from reference TRBV5-6 and TRBJ1-4, reads DAGVTQSPTHLIKTRGQQVTLRCSPKSGHDTVSWYQQALGQGPQFIFQYYEEEERQRGNFPDRFSGHQFPNYSSELNVNALLLGDSALYLCASSSVAGGGEKLFFGSGTQLSVL.

This chain uses TRBV24-1 with TRBJ2-2; 9 positions match TRBD1. With V trimmed by 4 bases and J by 5 bases, 10 bases remained unmatched. The CDR3 has 17 amino acids. Germline CDR1 reads KGHDR; CDR2 reads SFDVKD. The CDR3 protein is CATSDTPGTGLTGELFF. CDR3 in DNA: TGTGCCACCAGTGACACCCCCGGGACAGGGTTGACCGGGGAGCTGTTTTTT.

This clone came up once. This chain links TRBV6-6 with TRBJ1-3, with D perhaps matching TRBD1 (6 bases). V gave up 5 bases and J gave up 0 bases, with 8 bases separating them. The germline V gene has CDR1 MNHNY and CDR2 SVGAGI (reference sequence). CDR3 length: 14 amino acids. The CDR3 nucleotides read TGTGCCAGCAGTAAACAGGGCTCTGGAAACACCATATATTTT. Translation: CASSKQGSGNTIYF.

J is TRBJ2-7 and V is TRBV14, with 13 bases fitting TRBD2. Germline V gene data show CDR1 as SGHDN and CDR2 as FVKESK. The CDR3 totals 18 residues. Trimming removed 1 base from V and 0 bases from J; junction bases left unmatched: 6. The CDR3 is CASSQGRLAGGNSYEQYV. The CDR3 DNA is TGTGCCAGCAGCCAAGGAAGACTAGCGGGGGGCAACTCCTACGAGCAGTACGTC.

This clone turned up a few times. The same CDR3 also results from other DNA sequences found in this sample. The rearrangement links TRBV3-1 (or the pseudogene TRBV3-2) to TRBJ2-3; D is uncertain. The CDR3 sequence is 12 residues long. V was trimmed by 2 bases and J by 2 bases, leaving 2 bases between them. The V gene's germline CDR1 is LGHDT and CDR2 YNNKEL (reference sequence). CDR3 DNA: TGTGCCAGCAGCCAAACCACAGATACGCAGTATTTT. It encodes CASSQTTDTQYF.

The CDR3 loop is CASSIRQGAYGGYTF. In DNA form, the CDR3 reads TGTGCCAGCAGTATTCGACAGGGGGCGTATGGAGGCTACACCTTC. The V and J genes are TRBV6-5 and TRBJ1-2; 10 bases line up with TRBD1. The CDR3 has 15 amino acids. Germline V gene lookup returns CDR1 MNHEY and CDR2 SVGAGI. V lost 5 bases, J lost 8 bases, and 11 bases stayed unmatched.

CDR3 in amino acids: CATNREDPFGEQYV. For the CDR3, the DNA is TGTGCCACCAACCGCGAGGACCCCTTTGGTGAGCAGTACGTC. The J gene is TRBJ2-7, the V gene TRBV28, with D uncertain. The germline gives CDR1 MDHEN, CDR2 SYDVKM. The CDR3 is 14 residues long. Trimming stripped 10 bases from V and 7 bases from J, with 23 bases between.

V and J are TRBV27 and TRBJ1-5; the match to TRBD1 covers 7 bases. V dropped 2 bases and J dropped 3; count of bases not matched to a gene: 10. The CDR3 covers 17 residues. CDR1 MNHEY and CDR2 SMNVEV come from the germline V gene (reference sequence). CDR3 protein: CASSLRGRTGDNQPQHF. In DNA, the CDR3 is TGTGCCAGCAGTTTAAGAGGAAGGACAGGAGACAATCAGCCCCAGCATTTT.

The chain has TRBV7-2 and TRBJ1-4; D ambiguous. The germline CDR1 and CDR2 sequences are SGHTA and FQGNSA. V lost 2 bases and J lost 11, with 12 bases in between. CDR3 length equals 13 residues. CDR3 DNA: TGTGCCAGCAGCTTACTTATTGACTTTAAACTGTTTTTT. This translates into CASSLLIDFKLFF.

This CDR3 is CASRPTGWDTEAFF. CDR3 sequence (DNA): TGTGCCAGCAGGCCGACAGGGTGGGACACTGAAGCTTTCTTT. The chain carries TRBV7-3 and TRBJ1-1, with 7 bases fitting TRBD1. Unmatched junction bases numbered 7, after V lost 6 bases and J lost 3 bases. Germline-derived CDR1 and CDR2 are SGHTA and FQGTGA. The CDR3 is 14 residues long. The variable domain in full, with the rest retrieved from reference TRBV7-3 and TRBJ1-1, is GAGVSQTPSNKVTEKGKYVELRCDPISGHTALYWYRQSLGQGPEFLIYFQGTGAADDSGLPNDRFFAVRPEGSVSTLKIQRTERGDSAVYLCASRPTGWDTEAFFGQGTRLTVV.

The J gene is TRBJ2-1, the V gene TRBV9; D is uncertain. The CDR3 totals 15 residues. Germline values: CDR1 SGDLS, CDR2 YYNGEE. V was pared by 0 bases and J by 4 bases, with 11 bases between. This CDR3 reads CASSVAHPEYNEQFF. The CDR3 DNA reads as TGTGCCAGCAGCGTAGCTCATCCGGAATACAATGAGCAGTTCTTC.

In this sample, this clone turned up a few times. This chain uses TRBV19 with TRBJ2-6; D might be TRBD2 (5 bases). The CDR3 sequence is 15 residues long. V shed 1 base and J shed 1 base, with 5 bases lying between them. In germline, CDR1 is LNHDA, CDR2 SQIVND (reference sequence). This CDR3 reads CASSIGGSGANVLTF. The CDR3 nucleotides read TGTGCCAGTAGTATAGGAGGGTCTGGGGCCAACGTCCTGACTTTC.